This TCR beta chain was captured in a study of blood T cell repertoires in COVID-19. Study-wide context: Sample material is recorded as cDNA or gDNA derived from T cells, B-cell-depleted T cells, or PBMCs.

The CDR3 runs 12 residues. The germline V and J ends were trimmed by 5 bases and 3 bases, with 4 bases remaining between them. The germline V gene has CDR1 SNHLY and CDR2 FYNNEI. Living in 25 or so US areas, the participants were between about 18 and 100 years of age. Participants' reported clinical history set cohort assignment. This clone is a singleton in its sample. Profiling relied on immunoSEQ multiplex PCR, and the TCRdb table lists in-frame clones only, not all of them. The data hold around 250,000 clones, with approximately 85% observed a single time. Sequenced material: PBMCs or T cells enriched from blood (not recorded which). The TCR was taken from a woman in her forties or fifties who had recovered from COVID-19. V is TRBV2 and J is TRBJ2-2; the D is unclear. CDR3 loop: CASSPHTGELFF. In DNA form, the CDR3 reads TGTGCCAGCAGTCCTCACACCGGGGAGCTGTTTTTT.